A single sample gave rise to the 23 T cell receptor beta chains below, sequenced in a study of blood T cell repertoires in COVID-19. The table came from immunoSEQ multiplex PCR; TCRdb's copy has only in-frame clones and leaves some out. There are around 160,000 clones in the sample; over 80% occur only once, and roughly 6.2% lies in the top ten. The sequenced sample was PBMCs or T cells enriched from blood (not recorded which). The receptors were gathered from a woman between 50 and 59 years old who had been exposed to COVID-19.

The V gene is TRBV9, the J gene TRBJ2-1, with TRBD2 identical over 9 bases. In germline, CDR1 is SGDLS, CDR2 YYNGEE. The CDR3 spans 15 residues. V lost 0 bases to trimming and J lost 8 bases; unmatched junction nucleotides: 6. The CDR3, as DNA: TGTGCCAGCAGCGTAGCAGGCGGGGGGGGTTATGAGCAGTTCTTC. It is translated as CASSVAGGGGYEQFF.

The chain uses TRBV7-2 and TRBJ2-1; D might be TRBD2 (6 bases). Germline CDR1 and CDR2: SGHTA and FQGNSA. The CDR3 sequence is 14 residues long. Between the trimmed V and J ends, which lost 1 base and 6 bases, there was a span of 10 bases. In DNA, the CDR3 is TGTGCCAGCAGCTTAGGCGTAGCGGCCAATGAGCAGTTCTTC. It is translated as CASSLGVAANEQFF. Looking up the rest from reference TRBV7-2 and TRBJ2-1 gives the full variable domain: GAGVSQSPSNKVTEKGKDVELRCDPISGHTALYWYRQSLGQGLEFLIYFQGNSAPDKSGLPSDRFSAERTGGSVSTLTIQRTQQEDSAVYLCASSLGVAANEQFFGPGTRLTVL.

DNA for the CDR3: TGTGCCAGCAGCACGGGAGGCCAAAAAAACATTCAGTACTTC. Encoded protein: CASSTGGQKNIQYF. The chain employs TRBV2 and TRBJ2-4; 7 bases align to TRBD2. Germline-derived CDR1 and CDR2 are SNHLY and FYNNEI. The CDR3 runs 14 residues. With V trimmed by 6 bases and J by 4 bases, 6 bases remained unmatched.

V and J are TRBV7-3 and TRBJ2-1; 9 nucleotides agree with TRBD1. CDR1 and CDR2 (germline): SGHTA, FQGTGA. The J segment lost 8 bases and the V segment lost 5 bases, leaving 10 bases of the junction unmatched. The CDR3 contains 15 residues. CDR3 in amino acids: CASSIPGTGIDEQFF. CDR3 coding DNA: TGTGCCAGCAGCATACCCGGGACAGGGATCGATGAGCAGTTCTTC.

The chain links TRBV6-2 or TRBV6-3 to TRBJ2-7, with 7 nucleotides matching TRBD1. V shed 2 bases and J 0 bases; nucleotides not matched to a gene: 7. The length of the CDR3 is 16 residues. The germline CDR1 and CDR2 sequences are MNHEY and SVGEGT. The CDR3 protein is CASSYPRQGSSYEQYF. CDR3 nucleotide sequence: TGTGCCAGCAGTTACCCACGACAGGGAAGCTCCTACGAGCAGTACTTC.

This sequence joins TRBV2 and TRBJ1-2; D might be TRBD1 (5 bases). The CDR3 has 13 amino acids. The V end was cut by 6 bases, the J end by 4 bases, with 12 bases between. CDR1 is SNHLY, CDR2 FYNNEI, per germline. CDR3 DNA sequence: TGTGCCAGCAGCGGGAGACAGACCTATGGCTACACCTTC. It specifies CASSGRQTYGYTF.

This chain joins TRBV4-3 and TRBJ2-2; the match to TRBD2 covers 12 bases. Germline V CDR1 and CDR2: LGHNA, YSLEER. This CDR3 has 17 residues. V dropped 0 bases and J dropped 6; count of bases not matched to a gene: 5. The CDR3 here is CASSQELAGGGAGELFF. CDR3 nucleotides: TGCGCCAGCAGCCAAGAACTAGCGGGGGGAGGAGCCGGGGAGCTGTTTTTT.

This clone was detected a few times. This chain connects TRBV2 to TRBJ2-3; the match to TRBD2 covers 13 bases. J lost 8 bases, V lost 7 bases, and 12 bases had no gene match. The CDR3 runs to 16 residues. The germline V gene has CDR1 SNHLY and CDR2 FYNNEI. Written as DNA, the CDR3 is TGTGCCAGCAAGCGGACTAGCGGGGGCCCCGCGGGTACGCAGTATTTT. Translating gives CASKRTSGGPAGTQYF.

This chain links TRBV5-5 with TRBJ1-4; 10 positions match TRBD1. The CDR3 length is 15 residues. Germline lookup yields CDR1 SGHKS and CDR2 YYEKEE (reference sequence). V dropped 0 bases and J dropped 6; count of bases not matched to a gene: 2. Here the CDR3 reads CASSLEDRGDEKLFF. The CDR3 DNA follows: TGTGCCAGCAGCTTGGAGGACAGGGGGGATGAAAAACTGTTTTTT.

The chain carries TRBV6-2 or TRBV6-3 and TRBJ2-1; TRBD2 agrees at 8 bases. Germline V CDR1 and CDR2: MNHEY, SVGEGT. The length of the CDR3 is 14 residues. Trimming removed 2 bases from V and 4 bases from J; junction bases left unmatched: 1. The CDR3 nucleotides read TGTGCCAGCAGTTACGGGACTAGATACAATGAGCAGTTCTTC. This codes for CASSYGTRYNEQFF.

The CDR3 nucleotides are TGTGCCAGCAGCTTGGGGACAGGGGTTAATAGCAATCAGCCCCAGCATTTT. Translation gives CASSLGTGVNSNQPQHF. The chain employs TRBV5-5 and TRBJ1-5; 9 nucleotides agree with TRBD1. Germline V gives CDR1 SGHKS, CDR2 YYEKEE (reference sequence). V was pared by 0 bases and J by 0 bases, with 4 bases of the junction left unmatched. The CDR3 totals 17 residues.

The chain uses TRBV7-2 and TRBJ2-3, with 7 nucleotides matching TRBD1. The trim removed 5 bases at V and 6 bases at J, leaving 5 bases unmatched. This CDR3 contains 13 residues. Per the germline V gene, CDR1 is SGHTA and CDR2 is FQGNSA. Written as DNA, the CDR3 is TGTGCCAGCAGCCGCGACAGGGCCGATACGCAGTATTTT. As protein: CASSRDRADTQYF.

This clone showed up just a few times. CDR3 region: CASAHRAQETQYF. The CDR3, as DNA: TGTGCCAGCGCTCACAGGGCCCAAGAGACCCAGTACTTC. The J gene is TRBJ2-5, the V gene TRBV3-1 (or the pseudogene TRBV3-2); D may be TRBD1 (6 bases). V gave up 8 bases and J gave up 1 base, with 11 bases separating them. CDR1 is LGHDT and CDR2 is YNNKEL in the germline V gene (reference sequence). The CDR3 spans 13 residues.

Only a few counts were recorded for this clone. V and J are TRBV20-1 and TRBJ1-2; D gene ambiguous. The CDR3 is 15 residues long. Germline V CDR1 and CDR2: DFQATT, SNEGSKA (reference sequence). The V gene lost 3 bases and the J gene lost 8 bases, with 22 bases spanning the gap. The CDR3 DNA reads as TGCAGTGCTAGTGATCACTCACGGGATTTTTCAGGCTACACCTTC. Residues: CSASDHSRDFSGYTF.

This chain uses TRBV23-1 with TRBJ2-1; 8 bases map to TRBD2. TRBV23-1 carries the ORF label, with uncertain function. The CDR3 is 16 amino acids. Trimming at V came to 2 bases and at J to 6 bases, leaving 9 bases not matched to a gene. In DNA, the CDR3 is TGCGCCAGCAGTCAACCCGGGAGGGGTCTAGCCAATGAGCAGTTCTTC. This translates into CASSQPGRGLANEQFF.

The table lists this clone with a count of one. The chain combines TRBV11-3 with TRBJ2-5; 8 nucleotides match TRBD1. The germline gives CDR1 SGHNT, CDR2 YENEEA. V shed 5 bases, J shed 3 bases, and the junction held 5 bases outside the gene matches. This CDR3 contains 14 residues. Written as DNA, the CDR3 is TGTGCCAGCAGCCTCCGACAGGGGAAAGAGACCCAGTACTTC. Protein product: CASSLRQGKETQYF.

The V gene is TRBV18, the J gene TRBJ1-4; D might be TRBD1 (5 bases). The CDR3 has 16 residues. The germline V gene encodes CDR1 KGHSH and CDR2 LQKENI. Trimming pared 3 bases from V and 0 bases from J, leaving 11 bases between. In DNA form, the CDR3 reads TGTGCCAGCTCACCGACACAGGCCTCAACTAATGAAAAACTGTTTTTT. Translation: CASSPTQASTNEKLFF.

The sample holds one count of this clone. Distinct nucleotide sequences in the sample also encode this CDR3. The rearrangement uses TRBV10-3 and TRBJ2-7; 11 bases match TRBD1. The CDR3 runs 14 residues. Germline V lookup: CDR1 ENHRY, CDR2 SYGVKD. Trimming took 4 bases from V and 4 from J; bases not matched to a gene: 3. The CDR3 bases are TGTGCCATCAGTGGGACAGGGGGCGCGTACGAGCAGTACTTC. Protein: CAISGTGGAYEQYF.

DNA of the CDR3: TGTGCCAGTAGTATAGGCGGGACAGGGTTAAATCAGCCCCAGCATTTT. It is translated as CASSIGGTGLNQPQHF. The chain recombines TRBV19 with TRBJ1-5; 9 nucleotides align to TRBD1. Germline CDR1 is LNHDA and CDR2 is SQIVND (reference sequence). The V and J ends lost 1 base and 4 bases, in that order; junction bases with no gene match: 5. The CDR3 length is 16 residues.

This clone was counted between two and nine times. The chain combines TRBV3-1 (or the pseudogene TRBV3-2) with TRBJ2-1; TRBD2 agrees at 10 bases. In germline, CDR1 is LGHDT, CDR2 YNNKEL (reference sequence). The CDR3 has 17 residues. Unmatched junction bases numbered 10, after V lost 1 base and J lost 7 bases. DNA for the CDR3: TGTGCCAGCAGCCAAGGAGGAGGCCTAGCGGGAGTAAATGAGCAGTTCTTC. It translates to CASSQGGGLAGVNEQFF.

The J gene is TRBJ2-7, the V gene TRBV5-8; no clear D gene. Trimming shortened V by 4 bases and J by 8 bases, and 4 bases separated the two germline ends. Germline CDR1 is SGHTS and CDR2 is YDEGEE. This CDR3 contains 9 residues. The CDR3 reads CASSPQQYF. The DNA of the CDR3 is TGTGCCAGCAGCCCTCAGCAGTACTTC.

The J gene is TRBJ1-2, the V gene TRBV19; a weak D match, TRBD1 (5 bases). CDR3 size: 12 residues. V gave up 8 bases and J gave up 2 bases, with 9 bases separating them. CDR1 is LNHDA and CDR2 is SQIVND in the germline V gene (reference sequence). This CDR3 reads CASVDRNYGYTF. CDR3 DNA: TGTGCCAGTGTTGACAGAAACTATGGCTACACCTTC.

This clone is a singleton in its sample. The gene calls are TRBV11-2 and TRBJ1-3, with D tentatively TRBD1 (5 bases). The germline gives CDR1 SGHAT, CDR2 FQNNGV. The germline V and J ends were trimmed by 3 bases and 0 bases, with 21 bases remaining between them. The CDR3 consists of 19 residues. CDR3 region: CASSFRGARQSLSGNTIYF. The CDR3 DNA reads as TGTGCCAGCAGCTTTCGCGGGGCTCGACAGAGCCTCTCTGGAAACACCATATATTTT.